This T cell receptor beta chain was sequenced during a study of beta chain features in type 1 diabetes. Overall study context: No age, gender or cell yield differences were seen between patients and healthy donors.

Based on CD45RO/CCR7/CD25/CD127/CD95/CD27, CD4+ regulatory, stem cell-like memory, naive and central memory cells were sorted. This clone turned up a few times. Its antigen is undetermined. Overall study findings and caveats: Shortening of TCRB CDR3s, moderate but significant, appeared in all four CD4+ subsets of Type 1 diabetes patients. In comparison with healthy donors, patients had naive, central memory and Treg TCRB repertoires that appeared more similar. Patients with type 1 diabetes showed fewer VDJ junction insertions and more deletions.

J was trimmed by 0 bases and V by 5 bases; bases with no gene match: 13. Per germline, CDR1 SGHTA and CDR2 FQGTGA. The CDR3 is 20 amino acids. Sequencing targeted expressed TCRB transcripts, as all isolated RNA had been reverse transcribed. The assay was immunoSEQ multiplex PCR, and TCRdb's table has in-frame clones only and misses some. In the table there are under 300,000 clones, roughly 10% of which are singletons. The chain is built from TRBV7-3 and TRBJ2-1, with 13 bases identical to TRBD2. The receptor was derived from a man aged 25 to 45 with type 1 diabetes. The sequencing input was naive CD4+ T cells from blood. For the CDR3, the DNA is TGTGCCAGCAGCCGAAGGCCGGGGACTAGCGGGGTGAGCTCCTACAATGAGCAGTTCTTC. This codes for CASSRRPGTSGVSSYNEQFF.